These T cell receptor beta chains were read from a single sample in a study of shared clonotypes between healthy human individuals. Profiled with immunoSEQ multiplex PCR; TCRdb holds only in-frame clones, not every one. Among about 2 million clones listed, less than 95% were seen once. Input material: naive CD8+ T cells sorted from blood. Source of these receptors: a young man in good health. The CDR3 runs from the conserved cysteine through the conserved F or W. The D gene is left open where the match is weak. Clone size is not always given. Where it is, it says once, few, many or a class for expanded clones.

size	D	V	J	DNA	CDR3
-	-	TRBV6-5	TRBJ2-2	TGTGCCAGCAGTCACACCGCTCAAAACACCGGGGAGCTGTTTTTT	CASSHTAQNTGELFF
-	TRBD1	TRBV19	TRBJ1-5	TGTGCCAGTGCCGGGACAGGCTACAATCAGCCCCAGCATTTT	CASAGTGYNQPQHF
-	TRBD2	TRBV30	TRBJ2-7	TGTGCCTGGAGTGTTGGAGCGGGAGCCTACGAGCAGTACTTC	CAWSVGAGAYEQYF
-	TRBD1	TRBV2	TRBJ2-7	TGTGCCAGCAGTGATCCCGGACAGGCGTATTCCGAGCAGTACTTC	CASSDPGQAYSEQYF
-	TRBD2	TRBV5-1	TRBJ2-7	TGCGCCAGCAGCTTGGCCGGGACTAGGCCGGCGGAGCAGTACTTC	CASSLAGTRPAEQYF
-	-	TRBV13	TRBJ2-1	TGTGCCAGCAGCTTAAGGCTAGTTGATGAGCAGTTCTTC	CASSLRLVDEQFF
-	TRBD2	TRBV5-6	TRBJ2-1	TGTGCCAGCAGCTCTGGACTAGCGGCTCCCTACAATGAGCAGTTCTTC	CASSSGLAAPYNEQFF
-	-	TRBV30	TRBJ2-1	TGTGCCTGGGGGGAAAATGAGCAGTTCTTC	CAWGENEQFF
-	-	TRBV28	TRBJ2-7	TGTGCCAGCAGTACCCCAGCCTACGAGCAGTACTTC	CASSTPAYEQYF
-	-	TRBV5-6	TRBJ2-5	TGTGCCAGCAGCTTTTCCGCAGAGACCCAGTACTTC	CASSFSAETQYF
few	-	TRBV13	TRBJ1-1	TGTGCCAGCAGCTTAGGACAGGGGAACACTGAAGCTTTCTTT	CASSLGQGNTEAFF
-	-	TRBV11-2	TRBJ1-3	TGTGCCAGCAGCTTAGGAAGAGGAGACACCATATATTTT	CASSLGRGDTIYF
-	-	TRBV7-9	TRBJ1-5	TGTGCCAGCAGCCAGAACGGGGACGGCAATCAGCCCCAGCATTTT	CASSQNGDGNQPQHF
-	TRBD2	TRBV7-7	TRBJ2-1	TGTGCTAGCAGCTTAGGAGGGAGGGCCTCTGAGCAGTTCTTC	CASSLGGRASEQFF
-	-	TRBV30	TRBJ1-1	TGTGCCTGGAGTGGAGGGATCAAAAGTATTGAAGCTTTCTTT	CAWSGGIKSIEAFF
-	-	TRBV27	TRBJ1-4	TGTGCCAGCAGCCTAAGAGGGCTCTCAACTAATGAAAAACTGTTTTTT	CASSLRGLSTNEKLFF
-	-	TRBV27	TRBJ1-2	TGTGCCAGCAGTAGGGGGGTGGGGGATGGCTACACCTTC	CASSRGVGDGYTF
-	-	TRBV29-1	TRBJ2-1	TGCAGCGTTGAGCTCAATGAGCAGTTCTTC	CSVELNEQFF
-	-	TRBV7-9	TRBJ2-1	TGTGCCAGCAGCCCAGGTGGCGGGGTCTCCTACAATGAGCAGTTCTTC	CASSPGGGVSYNEQFF
-	TRBD2	TRBV9	TRBJ2-1	TGTGCCAGCAGCGATACGGGACTAGTGGGTCATGAGCAGTTCTTC	CASSDTGLVGHEQFF
-	TRBD1	TRBV6-1	TRBJ2-7	TGTGCCAGCGGACAGGGGCTAGGGTACGAGCAGTACTTC	CASGQGLGYEQYF
-	-	TRBV7-9	TRBJ1-1	TGTGCCAGCAGCTTAACGGAAGTGGGCACTGAAGCTTTCTTT	CASSLTEVGTEAFF
-	-	TRBV28	TRBJ1-5	TGTGCCAGCAGTTTAAATCGGGGGGATCAGCCCCAGCATTTT	CASSLNRGDQPQHF
-	-	TRBV6-6	TRBJ1-5	TGTGCCAGCAGTTATGTAGGGGACGGACAGCCCCAGCATTTT	CASSYVGDGQPQHF
-	-	TRBV2	TRBJ2-7	TGTGCCAGCAGTGTGGCCGGAGTTACCTACGAGCAGTACTTC	CASSVAGVTYEQYF
-	-	TRBV29-1	TRBJ1-1	TGCAGCGTTATAACGGCGAACACTGAAGCTTTCTTT	CSVITANTEAFF
-	-	TRBV27	TRBJ1-3	TGTGCCAGCAGTCTTTCCGCAGGGGAAACTGGAAACACCATATATTTT	CASSLSAGETGNTIYF
-	-	TRBV10-3	TRBJ2-2	TGTGCCATCAGTGAAGGAATCGAACTGTTTTTT	CAISEGIELFF
-	-	TRBV2	TRBJ1-1	TGTGCCAGCAGTGGAATCAGGGGTACTGAAGCTTTCTTT	CASSGIRGTEAFF
once	-	TRBV27	TRBJ1-6	TGTGCCAGCAGTTTATCGACCGGGTTAAATTCACCCCTCCACTTT	CASSLSTGLNSPLHF
-	-	TRBV9	TRBJ1-2	TGTGCCAGCAGCGCCCAGGGGATCTATGGCTACACCTTC	CASSAQGIYGYTF
-	-	TRBV28	TRBJ2-7	TGTGCCAGCCAAGGGAGTTCCTACGAGCAGTACTTC	CASQGSSYEQYF
-	-	TRBV7-9	TRBJ2-7	TGTGCCAGCAGCTTAGTATATGGGGGCAGCTCCTACGAGCAGTACTTC	CASSLVYGGSSYEQYF
-	-	TRBV19	TRBJ1-1	TGTGCCAGTCAGACAGGTTTCACTGAAGCTTTCTTT	CASQTGFTEAFF
-	TRBD1	TRBV27	TRBJ2-7	TGTGCCAGCAGTTTAGGACAGGGAAGCGAGCAGTACTTC	CASSLGQGSEQYF
-	-	TRBV11-2	TRBJ1-3	TGTGCCAGCAGCTCATATCCGGGAGACACCATATATTTT	CASSSYPGDTIYF
-	TRBD1	TRBV5-1	TRBJ1-3	TGCGCCAGCAGCTGGGACAGGGGCGCGGGAAACACCATATATTTT	CASSWDRGAGNTIYF
-	-	TRBV18	TRBJ2-7	TGTGCCAGCTCACCAGAAGGCGGGTACGAGCAGTACTTC	CASSPEGGYEQYF
-	-	TRBV11-2	TRBJ2-1	TGTGCCAGCAGCTCCCAATCCGGGGAGCAGTTCTTC	CASSSQSGEQFF
-	-	TRBV2	TRBJ2-2	TGTGCCAGCAGTGAGTTTGGGGGGGCTGGCACCGGGGAGCTGTTTTTT	CASSEFGGAGTGELFF
-	-	TRBV13	TRBJ2-7	TGTGCCAGCAGCTCCCCTGGGGGAGCCTACGAGCAGTACTTC	CASSSPGGAYEQYF
-	-	TRBV4-1	TRBJ2-6	TGCGCCAGCAGCCCCCGCTCTGGGGCCAACGTCCTGACTTTC	CASSPRSGANVLTF
once	TRBD2	TRBV27	TRBJ2-5	TGTGCCAGCAGGCGACTAGCGGGAGAGACCCAGTACTTC	CASRRLAGETQYF
-	TRBD1	TRBV30	TRBJ1-2	TGTGCCTGGAGCGTAACAGGGGGCGGCTATGGCTACACCTTC	CAWSVTGGGYGYTF
-	-	TRBV28	TRBJ1-1	TGTGCCAGCAGTTTCCGGAACACTGAAGCTTTCTTT	CASSFRNTEAFF
-	-	TRBV6-5	TRBJ1-1	TGTGCCAGCAGTTACTCGAAGTCGGACCTGAACACTGAAGCTTTCTTT	CASSYSKSDLNTEAFF
-	-	TRBV28	TRBJ1-1	TGTGCCAGCAGTCCATACAGGGATGGCACTGAAGCTTTCTTT	CASSPYRDGTEAFF
-	TRBD2	TRBV7-3	TRBJ2-1	TGTGCCAGCAGCTTAGTAGCGGGGGAAGCCTACAATGAGCAGTTCTTC	CASSLVAGEAYNEQFF
-	TRBD1	TRBV5-1	TRBJ1-5	TGCGCCAGCAGTCTCGGACAGGGGGTAGGACAGCCCCAGCATTTT	CASSLGQGVGQPQHF
-	-	TRBV7-2	TRBJ1-3	TGTGCCAGCAGCTTCGCAGGTGGTGGAAACACCATATATTTT	CASSFAGGGNTIYF
-	-	TRBV6-5	TRBJ2-7	TGTGCCAGCAGTTATACCACTTCGACAGAGTCCTACGAGCAGTACTTC	CASSYTTSTESYEQYF
-	TRBD2	TRBV5-1	TRBJ2-2	TGCGCCAGCAGCTTGCTCTTAGCGGGGGCCCCCACCGGGGAGCTGTTTTTT	CASSLLLAGAPTGELFF
once	-	TRBV2	TRBJ1-2	TGTGCCAGCAGTGCGTATGGCTACACCTTC	CASSAYGYTF
-	TRBD1	TRBV28	TRBJ1-5	TGTGCCAGCAGTTTACTCAGGGGGCGGGACCAGCCCCAGCATTTT	CASSLLRGRDQPQHF
-	-	TRBV7-8	TRBJ1-1	TGTGCCAGCAGCTTAGAGGGGAGCATGAACACTGAAGCTTTCTTT	CASSLEGSMNTEAFF
once	-	TRBV11-2	TRBJ1-4	TGTGCCAGCAGCAGATCAGGGGAGTTAGGAGAAAAACTGTTTTTT	CASSRSGELGEKLFF
-	-	TRBV6-5	TRBJ1-3	TGTGCCAGCAGTTCCAGCTCTGGAAACACCATATATTTT	CASSSSSGNTIYF
once	TRBD2	TRBV27	TRBJ2-1	TGTGCCAGCAGTCCCACTAGCGATTCCTACAATGAGCAGTTCTTC	CASSPTSDSYNEQFF
-	-	TRBV19	TRBJ2-1	TGTGCCAGTATTGGAAGGTACAATGAGCAGTTCTTC	CASIGRYNEQFF